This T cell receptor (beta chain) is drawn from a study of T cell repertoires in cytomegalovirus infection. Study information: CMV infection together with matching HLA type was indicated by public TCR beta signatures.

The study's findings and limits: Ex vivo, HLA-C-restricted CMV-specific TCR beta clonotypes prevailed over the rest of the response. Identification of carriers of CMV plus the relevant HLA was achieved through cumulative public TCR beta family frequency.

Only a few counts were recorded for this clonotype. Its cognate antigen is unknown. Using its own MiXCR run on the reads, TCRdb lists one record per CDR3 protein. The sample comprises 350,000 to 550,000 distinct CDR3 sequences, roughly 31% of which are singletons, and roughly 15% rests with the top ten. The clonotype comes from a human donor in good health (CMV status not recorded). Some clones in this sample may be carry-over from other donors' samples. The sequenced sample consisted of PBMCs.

CDR3 DNA sequence: TGCAGTGTAGGGACAGGGGGCTCTAATTCACCCCTCCACTTT. Its protein is CSVGTGGSNSPLHF. The chain carries TRBV20-1 and TRBJ1-6; 12 nucleotides match TRBD1. The length of the CDR3 is 14 residues. The V gene end was trimmed by 7 bases and the J gene end by 6 bases; junction bases not matched to a gene: 4. Germline lookup yields CDR1 DFQATT and CDR2 SNEGSKA (reference sequence).